Following are 23 T cell receptor beta chains from one sample sequenced in a study of blood T cell repertoires in COVID-19. The table came from immunoSEQ multiplex PCR; TCRdb's copy has only in-frame clones and leaves some out. There are about 150,000 clones in the sample; 75% to 90% occur only once, and approximately 3% lies in the top ten. Sequences were obtained from peripheral blood. These receptors all come from a woman aged 60-70 years with active COVID-19.

The V and J genes are TRBV11-2 and TRBJ2-7; TRBD1 aligns across 9 bases. The V segment lost 3 bases and the J segment 6 bases; nucleotides outside the gene matches: 3. The CDR3 is 13 residues long. Germline CDR1 is SGHAT and CDR2 is FQNNGV. The CDR3 loop reads CASSFRQGVEQYF. DNA of the CDR3: TGTGCCAGCAGCTTTCGACAGGGGGTCGAGCAGTACTTC.

This clone was found a few times. The chain carries TRBV12-3 or TRBV12-4 and TRBJ2-1; TRBD2 might be the D (5 bases). V lost 3 bases and J lost 3, with 6 bases in between. The CDR3 spans 13 residues. CDR3 DNA: TGTGCCAGCAGTTTCAGCGGCTACAATGAGCAGTTCTTC. It is translated as CASSFSGYNEQFF.

The CDR3 DNA reads TGTGCCAGCAGTTACGACGCTTGGCAGGGGCGACTTCACTCCTACGAGCAGTACTTC. This translates into CASSYDAWQGRLHSYEQYF. The rearrangement links TRBV6-2 or TRBV6-3 to TRBJ2-7, with D possibly TRBD1 on 6 matching bases. CDR1 MNHEY and CDR2 SVGEGT come from the germline V gene. V lost 2 bases, J lost 0 bases, and 23 bases lay in between. The CDR3 runs to 19 residues.

The rearrangement joins TRBV9 to TRBJ2-2; D uncertain. The CDR3 consists of 16 residues. Trimming cost V 0 bases and J 0 bases, with 9 bases left between them. Germline V lookup: CDR1 SGDLS, CDR2 YYNGEE. The CDR3 spells CASSVVWATNTGELFF. The CDR3 DNA is TGTGCCAGCAGCGTAGTGTGGGCTACGAACACCGGGGAGCTGTTTTTT. Looking up the rest from reference TRBV9 and TRBJ2-2 gives the full variable domain: DSGVTQTPKHLITATGQRVTLRCSPRSGDLSVYWYQQSLDQGLQFLIQYYNGEERAKGNILERFSAQQFPDLHSELNLSSLELGDSALYFCASSVVWATNTGELFFGEGSRLTVL.

The chain has TRBV6-6 and TRBJ1-3; 12 nucleotides match TRBD1. The CDR3 runs to 15 residues. V lost 4 bases and J lost 8; bases outside the gene matches: 6. Germline loops: CDR1 MNHNY, CDR2 SVGAGI (reference sequence). For the CDR3, the DNA is TGTGCCAGCAGTTCCGGGACAGGGGGCGTTTACACCATATATTTT. It specifies CASSSGTGGVYTIYF.

The rearrangement links TRBV19 to TRBJ2-2, with D possibly matching TRBD1 (6 bases). In germline, CDR1 is LNHDA, CDR2 SQIVND (reference sequence). The CDR3 covers 15 residues. With 7 bases removed from V and 5 bases from J, the gap between germline ends came to 17 bases. The CDR3 DNA is TGTGCCAGTACCCTTCAGGCAGGGGCAACCGGGGAGCTGTTTTTT. Its translation is CASTLQAGATGELFF.

V is TRBV11-2 and J is TRBJ1-4; D possibly corresponds to TRBD1 (5 bases). V lost 6 bases and J lost 3, with 14 bases in between. The germline V gene encodes CDR1 SGHAT and CDR2 FQNNGV. This CDR3 has 15 residues. The CDR3: CASRDQGTSNEKLFF. The CDR3 bases are TGTGCCAGCAGGGACCAGGGTACCTCTAATGAAAAACTGTTTTTT.

The chain joins TRBV30 to TRBJ2-6; the D gene could be TRBD1 or TRBD2 (5 bases each). V was trimmed by 5 bases and J by 1 base, leaving 9 bases between them. The CDR3 is 14 residues long. Germline CDR1 and CDR2: GTSNPN and SVGIG (reference sequence). This CDR3 reads CAWGTRSGANVLTF. CDR3 sequence (DNA): TGTGCCTGGGGGACGAGGTCTGGGGCCAACGTCCTGACTTTC.

This rearrangement joins TRBV9 to TRBJ1-1; 7 bases match TRBD1. The CDR3 is 16 amino acids. Per germline, CDR1 SGDLS and CDR2 YYNGEE. The V gene end was trimmed by 5 bases and the J gene end by 6 bases; junction bases not matched to a gene: 16. DNA of the CDR3: TGTGCCAGCAGTCCGGAGAGACAGGGTATTAGCTCTGAAGCTTTCTTT. Protein product: CASSPERQGISSEAFF. The whole variable domain, filled in from reference TRBV9 and TRBJ1-1, reads DSGVTQTPKHLITATGQRVTLRCSPRSGDLSVYWYQQSLDQGLQFLIQYYNGEERAKGNILERFSAQQFPDLHSELNLSSLELGDSALYFCASSPERQGISSEAFFGQGTRLTVV.

This chain links TRBV9 with TRBJ2-1, with D perhaps matching TRBD2 (6 bases). This CDR3 has 15 amino acids. CDR1 and CDR2 from the germline V gene are SGDLS and YYNGEE. The germline V and J ends were trimmed by 0 bases and 5 bases, with 12 bases remaining between them. The CDR3 protein is CASSVEDYTHNEQFF. The CDR3, as DNA: TGTGCCAGCAGCGTAGAGGACTATACCCACAATGAGCAGTTCTTC. The full variable domain, rest sourced from reference TRBV9 and TRBJ2-1, is DSGVTQTPKHLITATGQRVTLRCSPRSGDLSVYWYQQSLDQGLQFLIQYYNGEERAKGNILERFSAQQFPDLHSELNLSSLELGDSALYFCASSVEDYTHNEQFFGPGTRLTVL.

The CDR3, as DNA: TGCGCCAGCAGTGGGCCAAGCTACAATGAGCAGTTCTTC. This gives the protein CASSGPSYNEQFF. The chain combines TRBV5-1 with TRBJ2-1; D remains unclear. Germline CDR1 reads SGHRS; CDR2 reads YFSETQ. The CDR3 runs 13 residues. V gave up 5 bases and J gave up 3 bases, with 9 bases separating them.

This chain links TRBV4-3 with TRBJ1-2, with 8 positions matching TRBD1. The CDR3 has 15 amino acids. Unmatched junction bases numbered 4, after V lost 0 bases and J lost 4 bases. CDR1 LGHNA and CDR2 YSLEER come from the germline V gene. As DNA, the CDR3 is TGCGCCAGCAGCCAAGAGGACAGGGCGCTCTATGGCTACACCTTC. This codes for CASSQEDRALYGYTF.

This sequence joins TRBV5-1 and TRBJ2-1; the match to TRBD2 covers 9 bases. CDR3 length: 16 residues. V shed 0 bases, J shed 6 bases, and the junction held 7 bases outside the gene matches. Germline V gene sequence: CDR1 SGHRS, CDR2 YFSETQ. CDR3 sequence (DNA): TGCGCCAGCAGCTTGGCCAGCGGGGGGAACATCAATGAGCAGTTCTTC. Encoded protein: CASSLASGGNINEQFF.

This chain links TRBV19 with TRBJ1-5, with 7 bases matching TRBD1. There are 15 residues in the CDR3. Germline V gene data show CDR1 as LNHDA and CDR2 as SQIVND (reference sequence). V was clipped by 6 bases and J by 3 bases; unmatched bases: 8. CDR3 residues: CASRFDRANNQPQHF. CDR3 in DNA: TGTGCCAGTAGGTTTGACAGGGCCAACAATCAGCCCCAGCATTTT.

This chain uses TRBV10-3 with TRBJ2-7; TRBD2 matches at 8 bases. Germline V gene lookup returns CDR1 ENHRY and CDR2 SYGVKD. This CDR3 comprises 14 residues. V gave up 5 bases and J gave up 2 bases; unmatched junction bases: 5. The CDR3 reads CAISPSGQTYEQYF. DNA of the CDR3: TGTGCCATCAGTCCTAGCGGGCAGACCTACGAGCAGTACTTC.

The rearrangement links TRBV14 to TRBJ2-3; 7 bases are shared with TRBD2. The germline V gene encodes CDR1 SGHDN and CDR2 FVKESK. The CDR3 covers 15 residues. The V segment lost 4 bases and the J segment 0 bases; nucleotides outside the gene matches: 4. CDR3 coding DNA: TGTGCCAGCAGCCCGGACGGGAGGAGCACAGATACGCAGTATTTT. It yields the protein CASSPDGRSTDTQYF.

V gene TRBV4-1 combines with J gene TRBJ2-7; 14 bases align to TRBD2. Germline loops: CDR1 MGHRA, CDR2 YSYEKL. V shed 4 bases, J shed 4 bases, and the junction held 6 bases outside the gene matches. This CDR3 spans 16 amino acids. CDR3 sequence (DNA): TGCGCCAGCAGCCTCGGGACTAGCGGGAGAGTTTACGAGCAGTACTTC. Amino acids: CASSLGTSGRVYEQYF.

The J gene is TRBJ2-7, the V gene TRBV2; 8 bases are shared with TRBD2. CDR1 is SNHLY and CDR2 is FYNNEI in the germline V gene. This CDR3 comprises 15 residues. V was pared by 3 bases and J by 0 bases, with 4 bases of the junction left unmatched. This chain's CDR3 is CASSDSGTGSYEQYF. The CDR3 nucleotides are TGTGCCAGCAGTGATAGCGGGACCGGCTCCTACGAGCAGTACTTC.

The rearrangement uses TRBV20-1 and TRBJ2-1, with 10 bases aligning to TRBD2. This CDR3 region has 17 residues. Looked up from germline, CDR1 is DFQATT and CDR2 is SNEGSKA (reference sequence). After removal of 3 bases from V and 0 bases from J, the junction contained 8 bases not matched to a gene. CDR3 sequence reads: CSASSGRTISSYNEQFF. For the CDR3, the DNA is TGCAGTGCTAGTAGCGGGAGGACTATAAGCTCCTACAATGAGCAGTTCTTC.

This chain uses TRBV5-5 with TRBJ2-7; 11 nucleotides match TRBD2. The germline V gene encodes CDR1 SGHKS and CDR2 YYEKEE (reference sequence). The length of the CDR3 is 15 residues. The junction had 13 bases not matched to a gene; V was cut back by 2 bases and J by 12 bases. CDR3 region: CASSLSATSGTGLYF. The CDR3 DNA reads TGTGCCAGCAGCTTAAGTGCGACTAGCGGGACGGGACTGTACTTC.

The chain has TRBV12-3 or TRBV12-4 and TRBJ1-1; D ambiguous. Trimming took 3 bases from V and 3 from J, leaving 8 bases between them. The CDR3 has 13 residues. This CDR3 is CASSFARDTEAFF. The DNA of the CDR3 is TGTGCCAGCAGTTTCGCCCGGGACACTGAAGCTTTCTTT.

The chain carries TRBV13 and TRBJ2-7, with D perhaps TRBD1 (5 bases). This CDR3 is built from 15 residues. Germline V CDR1 and CDR2: PRHDT, FYEKMQ (reference sequence). With 5 bases removed from V and 0 bases from J, the gap between germline ends came to 14 bases. CDR3 DNA sequence: TGTGCCAGCAGCCCTCCAGGGATGAGCTCCTACGAGCAGTACTTC. Translation: CASSPPGMSSYEQYF.

This chain joins TRBV19 and TRBJ2-7; 13 nucleotides align to TRBD2. This CDR3 contains 15 residues. The V gene end was trimmed by 5 bases and the J gene end by 7 bases; junction bases not matched to a gene: 8. Germline CDR1 reads LNHDA; CDR2 reads SQIVND (reference sequence). The CDR3 loop reads CASSSKTSGRREQYF. CDR3 in DNA: TGTGCCAGTAGTTCCAAGACTAGCGGGAGGAGGGAGCAGTACTTC.